This record concerns one TCR beta chain sequence. The record originates from a study of blood T cell repertoires in COVID-19. Study information: T cells, B-cell-depleted T cells, or PBMCs provided the cDNA or gDNA that served as material.

Generated by immunoSEQ multiplex PCR, the TCRdb table keeps only in-frame clones and is missing some. Among hundreds of thousands of clones listed, about 89% were seen once. The sequence came from a woman under 40 with acute or convalescent COVID-19. Source material: peripheral blood.

CDR3 sequence: CAWRRQAYGYTF. The CDR3 coding sequence is TGTGCCTGGAGACGACAGGCTTATGGCTACACCTTC. V is TRBV30 and J is TRBJ1-2; the D gene is possibly TRBD1 (6 bases). The CDR3 is 12 residues long. Germline V gives CDR1 GTSNPN, CDR2 SVGIG (reference sequence). Trimming stripped 3 bases from V and 5 bases from J, with 10 bases between.